This record looks at one T cell receptor beta chain sequence and its context. Its antigen is as yet unknown. This entry belongs to a study of cytomegalovirus exposure and HLA in healthy donors. Regarding the study as a whole: Listed as cytomegalovirus-associated were over 150 TCR beta chains.

In germline, CDR1 is SGHAT, CDR2 FQNNGV. Trimming took off 5 bases at V and 2 bases at J, with 5 bases between the two ends. CDR3 length: 12 residues. Primers: 60 Vbeta forward and 13 Jbeta reverse. Only in-frame clones appear in the TCRdb table, and some are missing; sequencing was by immunoSEQ multiplex PCR. The table includes around 170,000 clones, approximately 73% detected once. Sequences were obtained from PBMCs. The genes are TRBV11-2 and TRBJ2-3; D ambiguous. This clonotype was sampled from a woman in her 30s in good health and CMV-seropositive. This chain's CDR3 is CASSPITDTQYF. The CDR3 DNA reads TGTGCCAGCAGCCCAATCACAGATACGCAGTATTTT. The full variable domain, with the rest looked up from reference TRBV11-2 and TRBJ2-3, is EAGVAQSPRYKIIEKRQSVAFWCNPISGHATLYWYQQILGQGPKLLIQFQNNGVVDDSQLPKDRFSAERLKGVDSTLKIQPAKLEDSAVYLCASSPITDTQYFGPGTRLTVL.